This T cell receptor (beta chain) appears in the sequencing data of a study of cytomegalovirus exposure and HLA in healthy donors. Overall study results and limits: Researchers reported that three CMV-associated chains were confirmed in vitro as CMV antigen-specific.

V shed 8 bases and J shed 6 bases, with 9 bases lying between them. Germline V gene sequence: CDR1 MNHNY, CDR2 SVGAGI (reference sequence). CDR3 length: 11 amino acids. Researchers ran the PCR with 60 Vbeta and 13 Jbeta primers. Sequencing was performed with immunoSEQ multiplex PCR; in TCRdb, only in-frame clones are kept and a portion is missing. The data show approximately 70,000 clones, with around 70% seen just once and more than 9.5% held by the top ten. For this donor, CMV serostatus was not recorded. Concerning this clone itself: Its antigen is still unknown.

This sequence was found in a human donor in good health. V usage is TRBV6-6 and J usage is TRBJ2-3; D gene unclear. Source material: PBMCs. In nucleotides, the CDR3 is TGTGCCAGCGCGATCCCGGATACGCAGTATTTT. This gives the protein CASAIPDTQYF.